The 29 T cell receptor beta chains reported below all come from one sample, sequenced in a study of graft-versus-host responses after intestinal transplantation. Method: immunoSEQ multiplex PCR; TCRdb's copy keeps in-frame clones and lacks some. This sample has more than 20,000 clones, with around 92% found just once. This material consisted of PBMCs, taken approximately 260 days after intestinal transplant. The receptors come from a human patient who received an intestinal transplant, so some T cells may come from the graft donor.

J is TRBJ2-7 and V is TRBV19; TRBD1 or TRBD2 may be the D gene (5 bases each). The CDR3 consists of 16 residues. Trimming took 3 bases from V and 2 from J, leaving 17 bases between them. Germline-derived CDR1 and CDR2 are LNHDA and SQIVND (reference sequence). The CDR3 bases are TGTGCCAGTAGTATTCCAGGCGCCGGGGCAGCCTACGAGCAGTACTTC. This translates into CASSIPGAGAAYEQYF.

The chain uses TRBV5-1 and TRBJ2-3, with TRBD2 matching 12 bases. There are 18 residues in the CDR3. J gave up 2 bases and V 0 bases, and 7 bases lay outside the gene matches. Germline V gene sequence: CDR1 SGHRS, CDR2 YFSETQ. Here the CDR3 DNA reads TGCGCCAGCAGCTTGGGGACTAGCGGGACAACCCTCACAGATACGCAGTATTTT. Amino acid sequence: CASSLGTSGTTLTDTQYF.

The CDR3 is CASSLNGQGGQPQHF. CDR3 nucleotides: TGTGCCAGCAGCTTGAACGGCCAAGGAGGCCAGCCCCAGCATTTT. The chain employs TRBV5-4 and TRBJ1-5, with D uncertain. CDR3 length: 15 residues. V shed 1 base and J shed 7 bases, with 15 bases lying between them. Germline V gene lookup returns CDR1 SGHNT and CDR2 YYREEE (reference sequence).

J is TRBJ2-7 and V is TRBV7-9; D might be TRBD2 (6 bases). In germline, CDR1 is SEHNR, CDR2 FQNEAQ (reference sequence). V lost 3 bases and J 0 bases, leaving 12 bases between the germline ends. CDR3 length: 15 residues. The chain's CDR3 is CASSLAGRASYEQYF. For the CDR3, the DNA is TGTGCCAGCAGCTTGGCGGGACGAGCCTCCTACGAGCAGTACTTC.

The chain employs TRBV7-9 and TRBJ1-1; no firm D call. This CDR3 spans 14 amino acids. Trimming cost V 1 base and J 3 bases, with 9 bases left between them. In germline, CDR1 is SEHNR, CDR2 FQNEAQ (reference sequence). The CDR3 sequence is CASSLGAGYTEAFF. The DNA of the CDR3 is TGTGCCAGCAGCTTAGGGGCCGGGTACACTGAAGCTTTCTTT.

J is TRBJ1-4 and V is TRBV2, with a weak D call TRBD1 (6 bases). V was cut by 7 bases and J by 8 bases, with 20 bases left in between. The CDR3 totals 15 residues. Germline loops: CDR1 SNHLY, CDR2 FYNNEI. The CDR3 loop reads CASTKRGGQGEKLFF. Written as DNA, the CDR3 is TGTGCCAGCACCAAAAGGGGGGGACAAGGGGAAAAACTGTTTTTT. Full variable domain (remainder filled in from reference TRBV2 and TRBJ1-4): EPEVTQTPSHQVTQMGQEVILRCVPISNHLYFYWYRQILGQKVEFLVSFYNNEISEKSEIFDDQFSVERPDGSNFTLKIRSTKLEDSAMYFCASTKRGGQGEKLFFGSGTQLSVL.

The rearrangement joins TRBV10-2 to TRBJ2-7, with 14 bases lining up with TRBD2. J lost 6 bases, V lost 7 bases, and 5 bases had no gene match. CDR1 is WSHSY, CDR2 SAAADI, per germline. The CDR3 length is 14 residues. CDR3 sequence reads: CASTGLAGGLEQYF. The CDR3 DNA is TGCGCCAGCACTGGACTAGCGGGAGGTCTCGAGCAGTACTTC.

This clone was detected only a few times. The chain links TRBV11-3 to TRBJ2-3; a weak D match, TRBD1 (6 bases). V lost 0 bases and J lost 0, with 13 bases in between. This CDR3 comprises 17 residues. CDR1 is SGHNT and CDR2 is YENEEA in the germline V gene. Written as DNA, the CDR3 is TGTGCCAGCAGCTTAGACCCTGGACAGAAGAGCACAGATACGCAGTATTTT. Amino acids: CASSLDPGQKSTDTQYF.

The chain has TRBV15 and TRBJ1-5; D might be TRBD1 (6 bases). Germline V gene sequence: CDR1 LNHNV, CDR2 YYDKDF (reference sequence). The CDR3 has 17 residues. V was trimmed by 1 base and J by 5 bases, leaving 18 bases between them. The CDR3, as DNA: TGTGCCACCAGCAGAGGGGGCAGGGGCGCGGCGGATCAGCCCCAGCATTTT. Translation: CATSRGGRGAADQPQHF.

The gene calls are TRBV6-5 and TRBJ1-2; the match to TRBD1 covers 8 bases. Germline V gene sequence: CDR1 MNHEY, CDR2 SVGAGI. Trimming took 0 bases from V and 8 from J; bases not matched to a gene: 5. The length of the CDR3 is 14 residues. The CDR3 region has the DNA TGTGCCAGCAGTTACTCTACAGGGGGGACCGGCTACACCTTC. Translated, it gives CASSYSTGGTGYTF.

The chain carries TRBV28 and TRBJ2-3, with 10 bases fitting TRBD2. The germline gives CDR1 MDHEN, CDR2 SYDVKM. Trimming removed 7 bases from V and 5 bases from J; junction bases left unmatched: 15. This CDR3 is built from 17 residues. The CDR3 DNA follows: TGTGCCAGCAATGCTAGCGGGAGAGGAGGGGGGAGAGATACGCAGTATTTT. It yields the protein CASNASGRGGGRDTQYF.

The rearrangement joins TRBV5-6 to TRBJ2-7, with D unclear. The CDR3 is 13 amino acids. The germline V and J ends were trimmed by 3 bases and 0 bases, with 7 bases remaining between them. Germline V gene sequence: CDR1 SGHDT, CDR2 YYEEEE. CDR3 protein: CASSSYNSYEQYF. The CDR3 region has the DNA TGTGCCAGCAGCTCCTACAACTCCTACGAGCAGTACTTC.

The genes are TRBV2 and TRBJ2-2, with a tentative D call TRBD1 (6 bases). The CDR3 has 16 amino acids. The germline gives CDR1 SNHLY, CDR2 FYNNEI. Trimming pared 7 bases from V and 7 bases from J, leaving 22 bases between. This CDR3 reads CASTFWSRGHHGELFF. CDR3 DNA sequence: TGTGCCAGCACCTTTTGGTCCAGGGGACATCACGGGGAGCTGTTTTTT. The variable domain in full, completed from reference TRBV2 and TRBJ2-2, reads EPEVTQTPSHQVTQMGQEVILRCVPISNHLYFYWYRQILGQKVEFLVSFYNNEISEKSEIFDDQFSVERPDGSNFTLKIRSTKLEDSAMYFCASTFWSRGHHGELFFGEGSRLTVL.

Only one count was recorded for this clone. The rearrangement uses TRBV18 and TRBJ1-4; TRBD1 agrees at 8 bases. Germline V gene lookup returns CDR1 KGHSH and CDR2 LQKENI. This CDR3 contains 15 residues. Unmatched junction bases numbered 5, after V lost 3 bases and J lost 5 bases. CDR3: CASSPQGQANEKLFF. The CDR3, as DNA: TGTGCCAGCTCACCGCAGGGACAGGCGAATGAAAAACTGTTTTTT.

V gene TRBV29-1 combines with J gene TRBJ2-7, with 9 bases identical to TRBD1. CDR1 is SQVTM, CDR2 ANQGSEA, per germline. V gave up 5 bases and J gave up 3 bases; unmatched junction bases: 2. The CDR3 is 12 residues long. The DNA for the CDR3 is TGCAGCGTTCAGGGACAGGGCTACGAGCAGTACTTC. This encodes CSVQGQGYEQYF.

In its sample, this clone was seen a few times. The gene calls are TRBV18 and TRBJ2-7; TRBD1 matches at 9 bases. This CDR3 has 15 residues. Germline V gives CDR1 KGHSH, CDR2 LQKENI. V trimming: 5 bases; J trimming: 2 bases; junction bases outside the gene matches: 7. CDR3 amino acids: CASSTDRGTPYEQYF. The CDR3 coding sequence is TGTGCCAGCTCAACGGACAGGGGAACCCCCTACGAGCAGTACTTC.

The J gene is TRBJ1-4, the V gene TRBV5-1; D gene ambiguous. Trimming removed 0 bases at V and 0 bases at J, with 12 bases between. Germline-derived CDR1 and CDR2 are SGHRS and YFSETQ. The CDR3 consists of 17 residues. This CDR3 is CASSLASGSATNEKLFF. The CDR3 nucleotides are TGCGCCAGCAGCTTGGCTTCAGGATCCGCAACTAATGAAAAACTGTTTTTT. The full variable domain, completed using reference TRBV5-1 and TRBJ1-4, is KAGVTQTPRYLIKTRGQQVTLSCSPISGHRSVSWYQQTPGQGLQFLFEYFSETQRNKGNFPGRFSGRQFSNSRSEMNVSTLELGDSALYLCASSLASGSATNEKLFFGSGTQLSVL.

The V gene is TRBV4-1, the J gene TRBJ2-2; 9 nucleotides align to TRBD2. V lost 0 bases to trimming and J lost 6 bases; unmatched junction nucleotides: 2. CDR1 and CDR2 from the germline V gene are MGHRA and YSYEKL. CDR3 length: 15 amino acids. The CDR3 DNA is TGCGCCAGCAGCCAAGAGGCGGGAGGGCCCGGGGAGCTGTTTTTT. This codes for CASSQEAGGPGELFF.

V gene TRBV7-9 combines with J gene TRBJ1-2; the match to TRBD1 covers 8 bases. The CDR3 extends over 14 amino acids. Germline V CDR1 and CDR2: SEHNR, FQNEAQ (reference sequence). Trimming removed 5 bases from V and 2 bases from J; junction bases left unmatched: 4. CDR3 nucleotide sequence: TGTGCCAGCAGCCCTCGACAGGGGAACTATGGCTACACCTTC. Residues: CASSPRQGNYGYTF.

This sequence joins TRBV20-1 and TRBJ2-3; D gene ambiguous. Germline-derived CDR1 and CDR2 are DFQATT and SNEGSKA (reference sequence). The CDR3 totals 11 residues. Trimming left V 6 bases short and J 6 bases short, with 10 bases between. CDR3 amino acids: CSARNPDTQYF. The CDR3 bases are TGCAGTGCCCGGAACCCGGATACGCAGTATTTT.

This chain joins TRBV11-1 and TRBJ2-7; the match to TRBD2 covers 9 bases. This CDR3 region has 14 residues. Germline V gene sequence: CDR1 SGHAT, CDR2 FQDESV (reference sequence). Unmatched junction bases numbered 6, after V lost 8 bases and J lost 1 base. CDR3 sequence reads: CASRAGGDSYEQYF. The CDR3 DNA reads TGTGCCAGCCGGGCGGGGGGGGATTCCTACGAGCAGTACTTC. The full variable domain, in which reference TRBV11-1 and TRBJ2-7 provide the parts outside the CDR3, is EAEVAQSPRYKITEKSQAVAFWCDPISGHATLYWYRQILGQGPELLVQFQDESVVDDSQLPKDRFSAERLKGVDSTLKIQPAELGDSAMYLCASRAGGDSYEQYFGPGTRLTVT.

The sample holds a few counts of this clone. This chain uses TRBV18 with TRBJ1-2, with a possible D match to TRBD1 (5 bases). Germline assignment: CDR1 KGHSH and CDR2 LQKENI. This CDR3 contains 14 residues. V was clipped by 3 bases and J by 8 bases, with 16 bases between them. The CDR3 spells CASSPMLGDEGYTF. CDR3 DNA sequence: TGTGCCAGCTCACCTATGCTGGGGGATGAGGGCTACACCTTC.

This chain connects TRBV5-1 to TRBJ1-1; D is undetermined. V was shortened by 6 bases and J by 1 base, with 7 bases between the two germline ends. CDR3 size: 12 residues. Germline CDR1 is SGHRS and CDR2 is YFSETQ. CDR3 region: CASNHGNTEAFF. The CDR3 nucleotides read TGCGCCAGCAACCATGGGAACACTGAAGCTTTCTTT.

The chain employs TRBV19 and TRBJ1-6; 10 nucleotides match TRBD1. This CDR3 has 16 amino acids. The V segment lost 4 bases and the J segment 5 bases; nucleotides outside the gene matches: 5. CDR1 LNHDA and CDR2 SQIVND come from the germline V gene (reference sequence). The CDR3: CASSSRTGGHNSPLHF. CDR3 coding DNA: TGTGCCAGTAGTAGCCGGACAGGGGGACATAATTCACCCCTCCACTTT.

The DNA for the CDR3 is TGTGCCAGTAGTGGTATAAGCTACGAGCAGTACTTC. Translated: CASSGISYEQYF. The gene calls are TRBV19 and TRBJ2-7; D is unresolved. The germline gives CDR1 LNHDA, CDR2 SQIVND (reference sequence). The ends were cut back, 5 bases at V and 3 bases at J, with 8 bases in the middle. This CDR3 region has 12 residues.

The CDR3 spells CASSVWEGSSGNTIYF. CDR3 sequence (DNA): TGTGCCAGCAGCGTATGGGAGGGATCCTCTGGAAACACCATATATTTT. The genes are TRBV9 and TRBJ1-3; no firm D call. V lost 1 base and J 0 bases, leaving 11 bases between the germline ends. This CDR3 comprises 16 residues. Germline V gene data show CDR1 as SGDLS and CDR2 as YYNGEE.

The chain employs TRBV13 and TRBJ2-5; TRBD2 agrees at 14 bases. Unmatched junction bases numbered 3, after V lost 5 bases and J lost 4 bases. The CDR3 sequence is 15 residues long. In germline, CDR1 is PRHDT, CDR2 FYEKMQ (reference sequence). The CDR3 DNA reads TGTGCCAGCAGCCCGGGACTAGCGGGAGTAGAGACCCAGTACTTC. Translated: CASSPGLAGVETQYF. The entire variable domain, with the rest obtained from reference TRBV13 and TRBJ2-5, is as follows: AAGVIQSPRHLIKEKRETATLKCYPIPRHDTVYWYQQGPGQDPQFLISFYEKMQSDKGSIPDRFSAQQFSDYHSELNMSSLELGDSALYFCASSPGLAGVETQYFGPGTRLLVL.

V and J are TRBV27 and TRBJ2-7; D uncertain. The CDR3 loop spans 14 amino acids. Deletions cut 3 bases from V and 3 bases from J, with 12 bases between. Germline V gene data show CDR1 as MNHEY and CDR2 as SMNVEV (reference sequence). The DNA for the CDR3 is TGTGCCAGCAGTTTTGCCGGAGACATCTACGAGCAGTACTTC. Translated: CASSFAGDIYEQYF.

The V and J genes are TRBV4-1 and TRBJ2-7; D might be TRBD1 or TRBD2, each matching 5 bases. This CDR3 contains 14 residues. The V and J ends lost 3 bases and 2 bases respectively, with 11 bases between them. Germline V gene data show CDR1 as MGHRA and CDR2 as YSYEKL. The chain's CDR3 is CASSHAGTPYEQYF. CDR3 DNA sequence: TGCGCCAGCAGCCACGCCGGGACGCCCTACGAGCAGTACTTC.